The 26 T cell receptor beta chains listed next were all sequenced from one sample in a study of control samples from healthy donors and cancer patients. Some clones are missing from TCRdb's copy, which holds only in-frame ones; the method was immunoSEQ multiplex PCR. The profile shows tens of thousands of clones, about 88% of them singletons. Sequencing was done on a sample of blood. The receptors shown here come from a woman between 65 and 79 years old in good health.

The genes are TRBV27 and TRBJ1-6; no definite D call. The ends were cut back, 5 bases at V and 14 bases at J, with 16 bases in the middle. The CDR3 is 13 residues long. Looked up from germline, CDR1 is MNHEY and CDR2 is SMNVEV (reference sequence). CDR3 in amino acids: CASSLQGSGTLHF. The CDR3, as DNA: TGTGCCAGCAGTCTCCAAGGGAGTGGGACCCTCCACTTT.

The V call is TRBV6-2 or TRBV6-3, the J call TRBJ2-3; 10 bases are a match to TRBD2. This CDR3 has 18 amino acids. V gave up 6 bases and J gave up 2 bases; unmatched junction bases: 14. Germline loops: CDR1 MNHEY, CDR2 SVGEGT. CDR3 region: CASSLRTSGGIPTDTQYF. For the CDR3, the DNA is TGTGCCAGCAGCCTAAGGACTAGCGGCGGAATACCCACAGATACGCAGTATTTT.

The sample holds one count of this clone. The rearrangement links TRBV7-9 to TRBJ1-2; D unresolved. Germline loops: CDR1 SEHNR, CDR2 FQNEAQ (reference sequence). The CDR3 loop spans 15 amino acids. The V end was cut by 5 bases, the J end by 8 bases, with 21 bases between. Here the CDR3 reads CASSPGGPSFGGYTF. CDR3 sequence (DNA): TGTGCCAGCAGCCCCGGAGGGCCGTCTTTTGGAGGCTACACCTTC.

This chain joins TRBV6-6 and TRBJ2-2; tentative D call: TRBD1 (6 bases). Germline V gene lookup returns CDR1 MNHNY and CDR2 SVGAGI (reference sequence). The CDR3 contains 17 residues. Trimming took 5 bases from V and 6 from J, leaving 22 bases between them. Written as DNA, the CDR3 is TGTGCCAGCAGTGGATCGACATGGGGGCGTAACCCCGGGGAGCTGTTTTTT. This codes for CASSGSTWGRNPGELFF.

The CDR3 DNA reads TGTGCCAGCAGCTTATTCCAAGTGAACACTGAAGCTTTCTTT. Translation: CASSLFQVNTEAFF. The chain recombines TRBV11-2 with TRBJ1-1; D gene uncertain. CDR3 length equals 14 residues. Deletions cut 2 bases from V and 0 bases from J, with 7 bases between. CDR1 is SGHAT and CDR2 is FQNNGV in the germline V gene.

The V gene is TRBV27, the J gene TRBJ2-7; no definite D call. CDR3 length: 12 amino acids. Germline CDR1 MNHEY, CDR2 SMNVEV (reference sequence). V was shortened by 6 bases and J by 4 bases, with 10 bases between the two germline ends. The CDR3 nucleotides read TGTGCCAGCAGGCACGATCCATACGAGCAGTACTTC. This sequence encodes CASRHDPYEQYF.

The gene calls are TRBV6-6 and TRBJ1-1; D may be TRBD1 (5 bases). The V gene lost 1 base and the J gene lost 7 bases, with 10 bases spanning the gap. Germline V gives CDR1 MNHNY, CDR2 SVGAGI (reference sequence). The CDR3 covers 13 residues. CDR3 in DNA: TGTGCCAGCAGTTACTTGTTAGGACATGAAGCTTTCTTT. Translating it yields CASSYLLGHEAFF.

CDR3 protein: CASTRASGYLGELFF. The CDR3 DNA is TGTGCCAGTACCCGGGCTAGCGGGTACCTCGGGGAGCTGTTTTTT. V usage is TRBV19 and J usage is TRBJ2-2, with TRBD2 matching over 8 bases. This CDR3 contains 15 residues. Losses at the gene ends were 7 bases for V and 7 bases for J; bases not matched to a gene: 11. Germline lookup yields CDR1 LNHDA and CDR2 SQIVND (reference sequence).

V usage is TRBV18 and J usage is TRBJ1-2; TRBD1 matches at 11 bases. J was trimmed by 6 bases and V by 2 bases; bases with no gene match: 8. This CDR3 contains 16 residues. Germline CDR1 and CDR2: KGHSH and LQKENI. CDR3 in DNA: TGTGCCAGCTCACCAAGTGGAGGACAGGGGGCGAATGGCTACACCTTC. It codes for CASSPSGGQGANGYTF.

The chain carries TRBV19 and TRBJ2-3, with D perhaps matching TRBD1 (5 bases). Germline V gene sequence: CDR1 LNHDA, CDR2 SQIVND (reference sequence). Trimming took off 4 bases at V and 2 bases at J, with 16 bases between the two ends. This CDR3 spans 16 amino acids. The chain's CDR3 is CASSKSPDSNTDTQYF. The DNA for the CDR3 is TGTGCCAGTAGTAAATCTCCCGACAGTAACACAGATACGCAGTATTTT.

V usage is TRBV10-3 and J usage is TRBJ1-1, with D possibly TRBD1 on 6 matching bases. Germline V lookup: CDR1 ENHRY, CDR2 SYGVKD. The V end was cut by 11 bases, the J end by 1 base, with 20 bases between. The CDR3 runs to 15 residues. The CDR3 nucleotides are TGTGCCTCTTCATCCGGGCAGGGGACGAACACTGAAGCTTTCTTT. Amino acid sequence: CASSSGQGTNTEAFF.

The chain recombines TRBV6-5 with TRBJ1-2; D gene unclear. This CDR3 has 15 amino acids. Germline V gene lookup returns CDR1 MNHEY and CDR2 SVGAGI. Trimming left V 6 bases short and J 6 bases short, with 20 bases between. CDR3 nucleotide sequence: TGTGCCAGCAGCTCATCTATATCCCCGTGGGATGGCTACACCTTC. It yields the protein CASSSSISPWDGYTF.

The rearrangement links TRBV6-5 to TRBJ2-7; unclear D gene. The germline V gene has CDR1 MNHEY and CDR2 SVGAGI. The CDR3 is 12 amino acids. V was clipped by 5 bases and J by 0 bases, with 5 bases between them. CDR3 loop: CASSPGSYEQYF. Written as DNA, the CDR3 is TGTGCCAGCAGTCCCGGCTCCTACGAGCAGTACTTC.

V usage is TRBV3-1 (or the pseudogene TRBV3-2) and J usage is TRBJ1-1, with D unresolved. This CDR3 contains 12 residues. The V end was cut by 0 bases, the J end by 8 bases, with 7 bases between. Germline V gives CDR1 LGHDT, CDR2 YNNKEL (reference sequence). CDR3 nucleotides: TGTGCCAGCAGCCAAGATAGGGTCGAAGCTTTCTTT. This codes for CASSQDRVEAFF.

The chain uses TRBV6-5 and TRBJ2-4; D call uncertain. CDR3 size: 14 residues. V was pared by 8 bases and J by 3 bases, with 14 bases between. The germline gives CDR1 MNHEY, CDR2 SVGAGI. CDR3 region: CASGSTFGKNIQYF. In DNA, the CDR3 is TGTGCCAGCGGGTCTACCTTCGGCAAAAACATTCAGTACTTC.

The V and J genes are TRBV7-8 and TRBJ1-2; D remains ambiguous. The CDR3 is 15 amino acids. Germline assignment: CDR1 SGHVS and CDR2 FQNEAQ. V was cut by 2 bases and J by 0 bases, with 10 bases left in between. CDR3: CASSLRLSPNYGYTF. CDR3 DNA sequence: TGTGCCAGCAGCTTACGATTATCCCCTAACTATGGCTACACCTTC.

The V gene is TRBV9, the J gene TRBJ2-3; 10 bases line up with TRBD1. CDR3 size: 16 residues. V gave up 0 bases and J gave up 4 bases; unmatched junction bases: 5. The germline gives CDR1 SGDLS, CDR2 YYNGEE. The CDR3 here is CASSVASTGGADTQYF. The CDR3 DNA is TGTGCCAGCAGCGTAGCGTCGACAGGGGGCGCAGATACGCAGTATTTT. The whole variable domain, filled in from reference TRBV9 and TRBJ2-3, reads DSGVTQTPKHLITATGQRVTLRCSPRSGDLSVYWYQQSLDQGLQFLIQYYNGEERAKGNILERFSAQQFPDLHSELNLSSLELGDSALYFCASSVASTGGADTQYFGPGTRLTVL.

This chain connects TRBV19 to TRBJ1-1, with D possibly matching TRBD1 (6 bases). With 7 bases removed from V and 3 bases from J, the gap between germline ends came to 12 bases. Per germline, CDR1 LNHDA and CDR2 SQIVND (reference sequence). The CDR3 covers 13 residues. CDR3 coding DNA: TGTGCCAGTACTCCGAGGGGGGACACTGAAGCTTTCTTT. Its translation: CASTPRGDTEAFF.

The rearrangement joins TRBV2 to TRBJ1-1; a weak D match, TRBD1 (6 bases). The CDR3 consists of 14 residues. Germline CDR1 and CDR2: SNHLY and FYNNEI. V gave up 4 bases and J gave up 8 bases, with 17 bases separating them. The CDR3 region has the DNA TGTGCCAGCAGTGTTCCCCGGGGGGGCAACGAAGCTTTCTTT. Its protein product is CASSVPRGGNEAFF.

This sequence joins TRBV20-1 and TRBJ2-1; D is uncertain. This CDR3 has 12 residues. V gave up 3 bases and J gave up 4 bases, with 7 bases separating them. The V gene's germline CDR1 is DFQATT and CDR2 SNEGSKA (reference sequence). Written as DNA, the CDR3 is TGCAGTGCTAGTATGGTGTACAATGAGCAGTTCTTC. This translates into CSASMVYNEQFF.

This clone was seen only a few times. This rearrangement joins TRBV28 to TRBJ2-3, with 8 bases lining up with TRBD2. CDR1 and CDR2 from the germline V gene are MDHEN and SYDVKM. The CDR3 is 15 amino acids. V shed 7 bases and J 8 bases; nucleotides not matched to a gene: 14. The CDR3 DNA reads TGTGCCAGCAACCAAGGAGGAGCGGGGGTTGGTACGCAGTATTTT. It codes for CASNQGGAGVGTQYF.

The sample holds a few counts of this clone. V is TRBV5-1 and J is TRBJ2-2; 13 bases agree with TRBD2. The germline gives CDR1 SGHRS, CDR2 YFSETQ. This CDR3 contains 20 residues. Losses at the gene ends were 0 bases for V and 3 bases for J; bases not matched to a gene: 11. The CDR3 reads CASSLGNPGTSGDYTGELFF. As DNA, the CDR3 is TGCGCCAGCAGCTTGGGAAACCCCGGGACTAGCGGGGATTACACCGGGGAGCTGTTTTTT.

The chain employs TRBV9 and TRBJ1-6, with D possibly TRBD1 on 5 matching bases. The V gene lost 0 bases and the J gene lost 8 bases, with 15 bases spanning the gap. The CDR3 spans 16 residues. Germline CDR1 SGDLS, CDR2 YYNGEE. CDR3 amino acids: CASSVGSGRGDSPLHF. CDR3 DNA: TGTGCCAGCAGCGTAGGGTCCGGCCGAGGGGATTCACCCCTCCACTTT. The whole variable domain, filled in from reference TRBV9 and TRBJ1-6, reads DSGVTQTPKHLITATGQRVTLRCSPRSGDLSVYWYQQSLDQGLQFLIQYYNGEERAKGNILERFSAQQFPDLHSELNLSSLELGDSALYFCASSVGSGRGDSPLHFGNGTRLTVT.

The J gene is TRBJ2-3, the V gene TRBV25-1; D uncertain. The germline V gene has CDR1 MGHDK and CDR2 SYGVNS. CDR3 size: 13 residues. Trimming stripped 4 bases from V and 0 bases from J, with 5 bases between. The DNA of the CDR3 is TGTGCCAGCAGTGTGTCTAGCACAGATACGCAGTATTTT. Protein: CASSVSSTDTQYF.

This clone was counted a few times. This sequence joins TRBV25-1 and TRBJ2-3; D gene unclear. V dropped 11 bases and J dropped 6 bases, with 12 bases sitting between them. CDR1 is MGHDK, CDR2 SYGVNS, per germline. The length of the CDR3 is 11 residues. CDR3 nucleotides: TGTGCCGCGGCAGCTGGCGATACGCAGTATTTT. Amino acid sequence: CAAAAGDTQYF.

The J gene is TRBJ2-5, the V gene TRBV5-1; 7 positions agree with TRBD1. Germline loops: CDR1 SGHRS, CDR2 YFSETQ. Trimming cost V 0 bases and J 1 base; bases outside gene matches: 9. The CDR3 runs 17 residues. The CDR3 sequence is CASSLARDSSPQETQYF. CDR3 in DNA: TGCGCCAGCAGCTTGGCCCGGGACAGTAGCCCCCAAGAGACCCAGTACTTC.